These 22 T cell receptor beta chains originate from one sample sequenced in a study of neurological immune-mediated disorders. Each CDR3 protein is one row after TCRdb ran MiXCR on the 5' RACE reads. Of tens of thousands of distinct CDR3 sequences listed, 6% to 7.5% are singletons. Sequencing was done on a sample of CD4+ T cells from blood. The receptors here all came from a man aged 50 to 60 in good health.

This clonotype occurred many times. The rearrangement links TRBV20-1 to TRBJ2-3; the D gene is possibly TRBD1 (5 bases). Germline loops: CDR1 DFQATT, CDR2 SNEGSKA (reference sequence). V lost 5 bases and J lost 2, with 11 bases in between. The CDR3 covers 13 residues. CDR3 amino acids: CSAGWGPTDTQYF. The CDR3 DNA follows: TGCAGTGCTGGCTGGGGCCCCACAGATACGCAGTATTTT.

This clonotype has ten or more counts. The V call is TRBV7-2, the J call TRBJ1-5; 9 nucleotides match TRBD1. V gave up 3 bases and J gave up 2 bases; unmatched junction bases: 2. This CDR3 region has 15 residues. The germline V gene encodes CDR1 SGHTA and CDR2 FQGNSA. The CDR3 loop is CASSFGTGRNQPQHF. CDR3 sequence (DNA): TGTGCCAGCAGCTTTGGGACAGGGCGCAATCAGCCCCAGCATTTT.

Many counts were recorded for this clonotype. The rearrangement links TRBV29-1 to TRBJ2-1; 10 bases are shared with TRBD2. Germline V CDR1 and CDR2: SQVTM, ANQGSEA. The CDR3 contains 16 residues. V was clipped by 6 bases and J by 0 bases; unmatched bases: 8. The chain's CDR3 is CSVSTSGQGSYNEQFF. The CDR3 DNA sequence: TGCAGCGTCTCGACTAGCGGGCAGGGCTCCTACAATGAGCAGTTCTTC.

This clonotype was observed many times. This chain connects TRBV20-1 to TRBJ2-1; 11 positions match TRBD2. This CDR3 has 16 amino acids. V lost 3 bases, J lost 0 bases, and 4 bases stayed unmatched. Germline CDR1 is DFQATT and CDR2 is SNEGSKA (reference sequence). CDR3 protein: CSARVAGGSSYNEQFF. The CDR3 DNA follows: TGCAGTGCTAGGGTAGCGGGAGGGAGCTCCTACAATGAGCAGTTCTTC.

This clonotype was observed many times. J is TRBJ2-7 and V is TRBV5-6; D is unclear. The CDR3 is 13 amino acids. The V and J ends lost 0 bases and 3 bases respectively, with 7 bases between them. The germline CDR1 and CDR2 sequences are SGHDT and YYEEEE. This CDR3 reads CASSLAANYEQYF. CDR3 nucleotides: TGTGCCAGCAGCTTGGCAGCGAACTACGAGCAGTACTTC.

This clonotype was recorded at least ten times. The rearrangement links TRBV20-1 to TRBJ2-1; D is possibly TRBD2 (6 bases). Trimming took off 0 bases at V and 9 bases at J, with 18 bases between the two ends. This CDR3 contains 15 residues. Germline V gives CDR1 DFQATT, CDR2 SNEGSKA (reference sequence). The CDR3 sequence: CSAREKRGTKPEQFF. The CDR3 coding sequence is TGCAGTGCTAGAGAAAAGCGCGGGACCAAACCTGAGCAGTTCTTC.

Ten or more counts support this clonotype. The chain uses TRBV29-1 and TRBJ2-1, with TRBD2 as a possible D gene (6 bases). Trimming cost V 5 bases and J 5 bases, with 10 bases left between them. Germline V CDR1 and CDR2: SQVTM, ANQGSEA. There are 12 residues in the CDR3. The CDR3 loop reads CSVQAGHNEQFF. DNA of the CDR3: TGCAGCGTTCAAGCGGGTCACAATGAGCAGTTCTTC.

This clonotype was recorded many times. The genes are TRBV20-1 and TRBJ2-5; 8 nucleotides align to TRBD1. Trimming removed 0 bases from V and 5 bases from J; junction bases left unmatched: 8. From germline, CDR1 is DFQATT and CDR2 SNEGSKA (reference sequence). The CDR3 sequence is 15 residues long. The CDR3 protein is CSARDVAGGRETQYF. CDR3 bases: TGCAGTGCTAGAGATGTGGCAGGGGGCAGGGAGACCCAGTACTTC.

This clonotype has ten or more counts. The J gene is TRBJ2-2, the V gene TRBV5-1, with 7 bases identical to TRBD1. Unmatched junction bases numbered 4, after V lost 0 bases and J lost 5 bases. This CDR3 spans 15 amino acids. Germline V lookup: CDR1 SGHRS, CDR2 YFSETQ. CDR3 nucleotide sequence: TGCGCCAGCAGCTTGGACAGGGGTACTACCGGGGAGCTGTTTTTT. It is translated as CASSLDRGTTGELFF.

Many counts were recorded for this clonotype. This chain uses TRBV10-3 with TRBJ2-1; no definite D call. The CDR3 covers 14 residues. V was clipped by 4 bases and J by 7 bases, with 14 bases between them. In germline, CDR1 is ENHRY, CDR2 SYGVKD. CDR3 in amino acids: CAISGEGMTNEQFF. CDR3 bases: TGTGCCATCAGTGGGGAAGGGATGACTAATGAGCAGTTCTTC.

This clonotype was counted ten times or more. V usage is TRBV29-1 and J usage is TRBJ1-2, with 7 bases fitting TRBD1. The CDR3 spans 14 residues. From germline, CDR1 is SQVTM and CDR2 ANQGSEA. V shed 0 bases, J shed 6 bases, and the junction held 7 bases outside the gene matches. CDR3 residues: CSVEDRSRGNGYTF. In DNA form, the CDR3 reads TGCAGCGTTGAAGATCGTAGCAGGGGGAATGGCTACACCTTC.

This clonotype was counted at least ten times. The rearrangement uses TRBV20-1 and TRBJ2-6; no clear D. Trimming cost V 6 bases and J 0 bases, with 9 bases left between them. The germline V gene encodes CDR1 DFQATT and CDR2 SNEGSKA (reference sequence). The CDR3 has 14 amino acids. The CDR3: CSAGSDSGANVLTF. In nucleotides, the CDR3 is TGCAGTGCCGGGTCTGACTCTGGGGCCAACGTCCTGACTTTC.

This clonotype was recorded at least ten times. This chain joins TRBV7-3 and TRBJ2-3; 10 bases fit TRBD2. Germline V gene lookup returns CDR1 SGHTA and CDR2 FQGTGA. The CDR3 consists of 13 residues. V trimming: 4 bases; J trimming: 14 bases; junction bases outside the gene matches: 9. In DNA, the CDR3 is TGTGCCAGCAGCTCCGGACTAGCGGCAGATGGGTATTTT. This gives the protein CASSSGLAADGYF.

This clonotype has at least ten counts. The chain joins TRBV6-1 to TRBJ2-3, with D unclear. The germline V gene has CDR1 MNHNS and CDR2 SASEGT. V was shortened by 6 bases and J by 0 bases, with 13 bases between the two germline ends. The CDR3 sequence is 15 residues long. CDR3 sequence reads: CASRETTISTDTQYF. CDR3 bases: TGTGCCAGCAGGGAGACAACAATTAGCACAGATACGCAGTATTTT.

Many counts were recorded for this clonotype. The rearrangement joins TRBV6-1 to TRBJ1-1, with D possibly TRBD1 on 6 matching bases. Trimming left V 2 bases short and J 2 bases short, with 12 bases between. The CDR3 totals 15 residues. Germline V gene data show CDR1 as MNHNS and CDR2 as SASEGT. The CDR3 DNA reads TGTGCCAGCAGTGAACAGGGACACTTAAACACTGAAGCTTTCTTT. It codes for CASSEQGHLNTEAFF.

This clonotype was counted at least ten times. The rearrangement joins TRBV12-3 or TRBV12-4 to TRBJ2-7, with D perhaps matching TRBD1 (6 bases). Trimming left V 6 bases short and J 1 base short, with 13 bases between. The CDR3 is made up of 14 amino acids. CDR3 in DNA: TGTGCCAGCAGCCCGGGACACCAGTCCTACGAGCAGTACTTC. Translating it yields CASSPGHQSYEQYF.

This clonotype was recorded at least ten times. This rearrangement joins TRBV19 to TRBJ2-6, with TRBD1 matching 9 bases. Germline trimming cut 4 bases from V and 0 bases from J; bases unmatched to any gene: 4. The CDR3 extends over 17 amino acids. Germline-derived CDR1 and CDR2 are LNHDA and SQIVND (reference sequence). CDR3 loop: CASSTLQGASGANVLTF. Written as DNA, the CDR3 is TGTGCCAGTAGTACATTACAGGGGGCCTCTGGGGCCAACGTCCTGACTTTC.

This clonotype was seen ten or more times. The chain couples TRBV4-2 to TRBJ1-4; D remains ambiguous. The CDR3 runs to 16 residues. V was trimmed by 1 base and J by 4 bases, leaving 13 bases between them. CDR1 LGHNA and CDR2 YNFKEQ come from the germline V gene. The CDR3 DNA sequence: TGTGCCAGCAGCCAAGGGAAGGTTTTGGATAATGAAAAACTGTTTTTT. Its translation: CASSQGKVLDNEKLFF.

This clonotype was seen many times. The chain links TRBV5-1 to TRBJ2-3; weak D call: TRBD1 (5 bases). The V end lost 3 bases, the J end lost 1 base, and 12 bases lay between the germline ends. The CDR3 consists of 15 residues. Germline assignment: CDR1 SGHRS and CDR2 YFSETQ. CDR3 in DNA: TGCGCCAGCAGCTGGCTAGGGGTCGGCACAGATACGCAGTATTTT. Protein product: CASSWLGVGTDTQYF.

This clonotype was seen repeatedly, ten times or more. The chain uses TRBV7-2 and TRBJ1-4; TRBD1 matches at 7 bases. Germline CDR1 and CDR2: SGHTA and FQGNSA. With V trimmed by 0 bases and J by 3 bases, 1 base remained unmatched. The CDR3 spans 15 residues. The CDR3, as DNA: TGTGCCAGCAGCTTAGCGGGACAGCCTAATGAAAAACTGTTTTTT. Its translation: CASSLAGQPNEKLFF.

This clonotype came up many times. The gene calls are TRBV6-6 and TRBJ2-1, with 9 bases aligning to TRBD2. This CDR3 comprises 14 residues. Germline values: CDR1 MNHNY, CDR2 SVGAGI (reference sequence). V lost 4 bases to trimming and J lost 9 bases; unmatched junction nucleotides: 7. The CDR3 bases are TGTGCCAGCAGTTCGACTAGCGGAGGGGTTGAGCAGTTCTTC. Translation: CASSSTSGGVEQFF.

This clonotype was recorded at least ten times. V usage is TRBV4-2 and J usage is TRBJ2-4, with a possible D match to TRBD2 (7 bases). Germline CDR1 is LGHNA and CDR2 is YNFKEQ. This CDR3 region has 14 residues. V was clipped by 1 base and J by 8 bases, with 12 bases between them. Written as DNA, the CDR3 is TGTGCCAGCAGCCAAGGTCAGGGGAGGGACATTCAGTACTTC. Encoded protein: CASSQGQGRDIQYF.